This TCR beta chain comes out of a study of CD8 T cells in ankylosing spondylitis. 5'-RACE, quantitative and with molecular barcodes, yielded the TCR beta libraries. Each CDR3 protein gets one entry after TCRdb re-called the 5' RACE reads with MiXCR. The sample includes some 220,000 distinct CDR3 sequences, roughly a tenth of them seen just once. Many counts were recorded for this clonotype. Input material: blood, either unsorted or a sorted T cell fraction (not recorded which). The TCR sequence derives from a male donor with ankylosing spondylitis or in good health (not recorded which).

CDR3 nucleotides: TGCGCCAGCAGCCAAGGACAGGGGGGCACTGAAGCTTTCTTT. Translation gives CASSQGQGGTEAFF. This chain uses TRBV4-1 with TRBJ1-1; TRBD1 agrees at 9 bases. Germline trimming cut 1 base from V and 4 bases from J; bases unmatched to any gene: 1. CDR1 and CDR2 from the germline V gene are MGHRA and YSYEKL. The CDR3 sequence is 14 residues long.